The rows below give T cell receptor beta chains drawn from one sample of a study of intratumoral heterogeneity in liver cancer. TCRdb keeps only in-frame clones here, not all; method: immunoSEQ multiplex PCR. The data hold about 6,200 clones, with 71% observed a single time. This material consisted of tumor tissue, taken before any cancer treatment. The receptor source for this set is a woman aged 70-85 years with hepatocellular carcinoma. The CDR3 runs from the conserved cysteine through the conserved F or W. The D gene is left open where the match is weak. Clone size appears in some rows only: once, few, many, or a class for an expanded clone.

CDR3nt	CDR3aa	v_gene	abundance	d_gene	j_gene
TGCAGCGTTGAATCCTCGGCTGAAGCTTTCTTT	CSVESSAEAFF	TRBV29-1	-	-	TRBJ1-1
TGTGCCAGCTCACCACGTCGCTCCTACGAGCAGTACTTC	CASSPRRSYEQYF	TRBV18	few	-	TRBJ2-7
TGTGCCAGCAGTTTCTGGGCGGGGAATCAGCCCCAGCATTTT	CASSFWAGNQPQHF	TRBV28	-	-	TRBJ1-5
TGTGCCAGCGAAAAGGGGGCGGGGTACTTC	CASEKGAGYF	TRBV7-8	-	TRBD1	TRBJ2-7
TGCGCCAGCAGCTTGGCACCGGGACTAGCGGGACCAGATACGCAGTATTTT	CASSLAPGLAGPDTQYF	TRBV5-1	few	TRBD2	TRBJ2-3
TGTGCCAGCTCCCCTAGGACAGGCCTTTCCTACGAGCAGTACTTC	CASSPRTGLSYEQYF	TRBV18	-	TRBD1	TRBJ2-7
TGCGCCAGCTCCCCTAGCGGGAGCTCCTACGAGCAGTACTTC	CASSPSGSSYEQYF	TRBV5-1	-	TRBD2	TRBJ2-7
TGTGCCAGCAGCGCACCCAGCGGGAGTCTCTACGAGCAGTACTTC	CASSAPSGSLYEQYF	TRBV11-2	-	TRBD2	TRBJ2-7
TGTGCCAGTAGTATTGGAGGGACGGGGCAAGAGACCCAGTACTTC	CASSIGGTGQETQYF	TRBV19	-	-	TRBJ2-5
TGTGCCTTCGGACAGGGAAACACCATATATTTT	CAFGQGNTIYF	TRBV30	-	-	TRBJ1-3
TGTGCCAGCAGCTTGGAACCCCGGGGAAACACCATATATTTT	CASSLEPRGNTIYF	TRBV5-4	-	-	TRBJ1-3
TGTGCCAGCAGCTTAAGTTTGTCGGCGTCTCAAGAGACCCAGTACTTC	CASSLSLSASQETQYF	TRBV7-2	large	-	TRBJ2-5
TGTGCCAGCAGCCTTTTCAGGGGGCCAGGAAATTCACCCCTCCACTTT	CASSLFRGPGNSPLHF	TRBV5-6	few	TRBD1	TRBJ1-6
TGTGCCAGTAGTAAGCGGACAGGGGAACTCTCTGGGGCCAACGTCCTGACTTTC	CASSKRTGELSGANVLTF	TRBV19	-	TRBD1	TRBJ2-6
TGTGCCAGCAGCTTGGAAGGTGGGGATAGCAATCAGCCCCAGCATTTT	CASSLEGGDSNQPQHF	TRBV5-5	-	-	TRBJ1-5
TGCGCCAGCAGCATAACCGGGCCGAGGCACGAGCAGTACTTC	CASSITGPRHEQYF	TRBV5-1	medium-sized	-	TRBJ2-7
TGTGCCAGCAATCTTAGCGACGAAAATGAGCAGTTCTTC	CASNLSDENEQFF	TRBV6-5	-	-	TRBJ2-1
TGTGCCAGCAGCCGGGACATGAACACTGAAGCTTTCTTT	CASSRDMNTEAFF	TRBV3-1/TRBV3-2	once	-	TRBJ1-1
TGTGCCAGCAGAGACCCAAGCTGGGAGACCCAGTACTTC	CASRDPSWETQYF	TRBV12-3/TRBV12-4	few	-	TRBJ2-5
TGTGCCAGCCAAGGGGCGGGGAGCTACAATGAGCAGTTCTTC	CASQGAGSYNEQFF	TRBV28	-	-	TRBJ2-1
TGCGCCAGCAGCCAAGACCAGAACTCCTACGAGCAGTACTTC	CASSQDQNSYEQYF	TRBV4-1	-	-	TRBJ2-7
TGTGCCAGCAGACGCGGACTAGCGGGGGTGGGAGAGACCCAGTACTTC	CASRRGLAGVGETQYF	TRBV5-4	-	TRBD2	TRBJ2-5
TGTGCCAGCAGCTCTTTTACTGGGGGTGGCAATCAGCCCCAGCATTTT	CASSSFTGGGNQPQHF	TRBV5-6	once	-	TRBJ1-5
TGTGCCAGCAGCCATGACAGCTACACTGAAGCTTTCTTT	CASSHDSYTEAFF	TRBV5-4	-	-	TRBJ1-1
TGCGCCAGCAATCTTAGGGCAGGGGGCCCACAGAAAAACTACGAGCAGTACTTC	CASNLRAGGPQKNYEQYF	TRBV10-1	-	TRBD1	TRBJ2-7
TGTGCCAGCACCCGCTGGGGCCTCAACTATGGCTACACCTTC	CASTRWGLNYGYTF	TRBV6-5	few	-	TRBJ1-2